This T cell receptor (beta chain) appears in the sequencing data of a study of blood T cell repertoires in COVID-19. This CDR3 is 14 amino acids long. The germline CDR1 and CDR2 sequences are KGHSH and LQKENI. Trimming removed 3 bases from V and 8 bases from J; junction bases left unmatched: 7. Participants reported their clinical history, and cohort assignment relied on those reports. Assay: immunoSEQ multiplex PCR; the TCRdb copy retains only in-frame clones and omits some. The sample has around 310,000 clones, around nine tenths seen once. The origin of this receptor is a man younger than 45 who had recovered from COVID-19. Sequences were obtained from PBMCs or T cells enriched from blood (not recorded which). The gene calls are TRBV18 and TRBJ2-1, with 7 positions matching TRBD1. This CDR3 is CASSPRQGSDEQFF. As DNA, the CDR3 is TGTGCCAGCTCACCGCGACAGGGAAGTGATGAGCAGTTCTTC.